The 25 T cell receptor beta chains reported below all come from one sample, sequenced in a study of identical twins. From the 5' RACE reads, TCRdb called clonotypes with MiXCR, one entry per CDR3 protein. Of over 500,000 distinct CDR3 sequences in the sample, approximately 22% were seen once. These records were also assigned to another study, of T cells expressing NK-cell markers.

The sequencing sample was made of CD4+ T cells sorted from blood. Receptors originate from a woman aged 18 to 35 in good health.

The table lists this clonotype with a few counts. The chain recombines TRBV5-5 with TRBJ2-1, with TRBD2 matching over 9 bases. After removal of 1 base from V and 0 bases from J, the junction contained 8 bases not matched to a gene. This CDR3 region has 18 residues. CDR1 and CDR2 (germline): SGHKS, YYEKEE (reference sequence). The CDR3 DNA reads TGTGCCAGCAGCTTGTGGATGACTAGCGGTAGCTCCTACAATGAGCAGTTCTTC. This gives the protein CASSLWMTSGSSYNEQFF.

The rearrangement joins TRBV5-5 to TRBJ1-4, with a tentative D call TRBD1 (6 bases). Germline CDR1 is SGHKS and CDR2 is YYEKEE (reference sequence). Trimming removed 1 base from V and 12 bases from J, with 13 bases in between. This CDR3 spans 13 amino acids. CDR3 coding DNA: TGTGCCAGCAGCTTGACAGGGAAGTCGGAACTGTTTTTT. This codes for CASSLTGKSELFF. Full variable domain (remainder filled in from reference TRBV5-5 and TRBJ1-4): DAGVTQSPTHLIKTRGQQVTLRCSPISGHKSVSWYQQVLGQGPQFIFQYYEKEERGRGNFPDRFSARQFPNYSSELNVNALLLGDSALYLCASSLTGKSELFFGSGTQLSVL.

The chain joins TRBV11-2 to TRBJ2-1; TRBD2 agrees at 10 bases. V lost 5 bases and J lost 5; bases outside the gene matches: 9. This CDR3 has 16 residues. Germline V gene sequence: CDR1 SGHAT, CDR2 FQNNGV. CDR3 in amino acids: CASSARLAGIHNEQFF. Here the CDR3 DNA reads TGTGCCAGCAGCGCCCGACTAGCGGGTATTCACAATGAGCAGTTCTTC.

V usage is TRBV18 and J usage is TRBJ1-5, with a possible D match to TRBD1 (6 bases). Germline assignment: CDR1 KGHSH and CDR2 LQKENI. V was pared by 5 bases and J by 5 bases, with 13 bases between. CDR3 size: 14 residues. This chain's CDR3 is CASSNDRTYQPQHF. The CDR3 DNA is TGTGCCAGCTCAAACGACAGGACATATCAGCCCCAGCATTTT.

In this sample, this clonotype turned up many times. J is TRBJ2-1 and V is TRBV6-1; the D gene could be TRBD1 or TRBD2 (5 bases each). CDR1 and CDR2 (germline): MNHNS, SASEGT. Between the trimmed V and J ends, which lost 7 bases and 6 bases, there was a span of 13 bases. The CDR3 runs to 13 residues. CDR3 DNA: TGTGCCAGCATCCGACCGGGGACCAATGAGCAGTTCTTC. It is translated as CASIRPGTNEQFF.

The J gene is TRBJ2-5, the V gene TRBV13; 8 bases fit TRBD2. V lost 0 bases to trimming and J lost 7 bases; unmatched junction nucleotides: 10. CDR3 length equals 16 residues. CDR1 PRHDT and CDR2 FYEKMQ come from the germline V gene (reference sequence). The CDR3 loop reads CASSLGPPRAGVTQYF. The CDR3 DNA reads TGTGCCAGCAGCTTAGGCCCTCCGCGAGCGGGGGTGACCCAGTACTTC.

This chain connects TRBV19 to TRBJ2-2; 10 bases align to TRBD1. The V segment lost 4 bases and the J segment 5 bases; nucleotides outside the gene matches: 10. The CDR3 covers 17 residues. Germline CDR1 LNHDA, CDR2 SQIVND (reference sequence). The CDR3 is CASSTFPGQGTTGELFF. The CDR3 nucleotides are TGTGCCAGTAGTACATTCCCGGGACAGGGGACTACCGGGGAGCTGTTTTTT.

In its sample, this clonotype was seen many times. The chain combines TRBV18 with TRBJ1-5; D possibly corresponds to TRBD1 (5 bases). Germline V gene data show CDR1 as KGHSH and CDR2 as LQKENI. V lost 1 base, J lost 12 bases, and 10 bases lay in between. The CDR3 runs to 12 residues. The CDR3 DNA follows: TGTGCCAGCTCACCACAGGGACGGATCCAGCATTTT. Its translation: CASSPQGRIQHF.

The J gene is TRBJ2-7, the V gene TRBV30, with 8 bases aligning to TRBD2. CDR1 and CDR2 from the germline V gene are GTSNPN and SVGIG (reference sequence). Germline trimming cut 0 bases from V and 1 base from J; bases unmatched to any gene: 2. The length of the CDR3 is 14 residues. The CDR3 protein is CAWSVSGGSYEQYF. The CDR3 nucleotides read TGTGCCTGGAGTGTATCGGGGGGGTCCTACGAGCAGTACTTC. Full variable domain (outside the CDR3, taken from reference TRBV30 and TRBJ2-7): SQTIHQWPATLVQPVGSPLSLECTVEGTSNPNLYWYRQAAGRGLQLLFYSVGIGQISSEVPQNLSASRPQDRQFILSSKKLLLSDSGFYLCAWSVSGGSYEQYFGPGTRLTVT.

This clonotype was seen a handful of times. This chain uses TRBV10-3 with TRBJ1-2, with 7 bases identical to TRBD1. Germline lookup yields CDR1 ENHRY and CDR2 SYGVKD. The CDR3 is 13 amino acids. V shed 8 bases and J 4 bases; nucleotides not matched to a gene: 7. The CDR3 sequence: CAIRTGTFYGYTF. DNA for the CDR3: TGTGCCATCCGGACAGGCACATTCTATGGCTACACCTTC.

This chain links TRBV5-5 with TRBJ2-7, with a weak D call TRBD1 (5 bases). Looked up from germline, CDR1 is SGHKS and CDR2 is YYEKEE (reference sequence). The CDR3 runs to 14 residues. V lost 0 bases and J 5 bases, leaving 12 bases between the germline ends. The CDR3 DNA sequence: TGTGCCAGCAGCTTGGGCGCAGGGCGGAACGAGCAGTACTTC. Translation: CASSLGAGRNEQYF.

The chain links TRBV5-1 to TRBJ2-3; D is perhaps TRBD1 (6 bases). The germline V and J ends were trimmed by 7 bases and 2 bases, with 14 bases remaining between them. Germline V CDR1 and CDR2: SGHRS, YFSETQ. This CDR3 region has 14 residues. In DNA form, the CDR3 reads TGCGCCAGCGCGGCCGGGACAATCACAGATACGCAGTATTTT. The encoded protein is CASAAGTITDTQYF.

The chain is built from TRBV9 and TRBJ2-1, with 7 bases lining up with TRBD1. This CDR3 has 15 residues. CDR1 SGDLS and CDR2 YYNGEE come from the germline V gene. Trimming removed 4 bases from V and 6 bases from J; junction bases left unmatched: 10. CDR3 in DNA: TGTGCCAGCAGCACAAGGACAGGAGAGGGCAATGAGCAGTTCTTC. This codes for CASSTRTGEGNEQFF.

This clonotype was seen only a few times. The rearrangement links TRBV9 to TRBJ2-3, with 9 bases lining up with TRBD2. Germline CDR1 SGDLS, CDR2 YYNGEE. CDR3 length: 16 residues. With V trimmed by 0 bases and J by 2 bases, 4 bases remained unmatched. The CDR3 reads CASSVGAGGYTDTQYF. The CDR3 nucleotides read TGTGCCAGCAGCGTAGGGGCGGGGGGGTACACAGATACGCAGTATTTT.

The J gene is TRBJ2-7, the V gene TRBV29-1; 9 positions agree with TRBD1. Germline CDR1 SQVTM, CDR2 ANQGSEA. This CDR3 is built from 13 residues. The junction had 13 bases not matched to a gene; V was cut back by 7 bases and J by 9 bases. The CDR3 region is CSAGTGQGSRQYF. Written as DNA, the CDR3 is TGCAGCGCAGGAACGGGACAGGGTAGTCGGCAGTACTTC.

The chain links TRBV15 to TRBJ1-6; tentative D call: TRBD1 (5 bases). V gave up 9 bases and J gave up 6 bases, with 15 bases separating them. The germline V gene encodes CDR1 LNHNV and CDR2 YYDKDF (reference sequence). The CDR3 is 14 amino acids. CDR3 coding DNA: TGTGCCACTTCAAGCCGGGACTTTAATTCACCCCTCCACTTT. Protein sequence: CATSSRDFNSPLHF.

The chain uses TRBV20-1 and TRBJ2-7; D is unclear. With 2 bases removed from V and 0 bases from J, the gap between germline ends came to 5 bases. Germline CDR1 is DFQATT and CDR2 is SNEGSKA (reference sequence). The CDR3 is made up of 12 amino acids. The CDR3 DNA follows: TGCAGTGCTAGACAGAACTCCTACGAGCAGTACTTC. Protein product: CSARQNSYEQYF.

This clonotype was picked up a small number of times. The chain links TRBV12-3 or TRBV12-4 to TRBJ2-3; no firm D call. This CDR3 comprises 16 residues. Between the trimmed V and J ends, which lost 5 bases and 0 bases, there was a span of 15 bases. This CDR3 is CASSPWTDASTDTQYF. DNA of the CDR3: TGTGCCAGCAGTCCCTGGACGGATGCTAGCACAGATACGCAGTATTTT.

This clonotype was observed a few times. This chain joins TRBV18 and TRBJ2-7; maybe TRBD1 (6 bases). CDR3 length equals 14 residues. V gave up 3 bases and J gave up 6 bases, with 15 bases separating them. Germline V gene lookup returns CDR1 KGHSH and CDR2 LQKENI. CDR3 DNA sequence: TGTGCCAGCTCACCTCATACAGGGTCGGGCGAGCAGTACTTC. The encoded protein is CASSPHTGSGEQYF.

A few counts support this clonotype. The V and J genes are TRBV10-3 and TRBJ2-1; 15 bases are a match to TRBD2. Losses at the gene ends were 0 bases for V and 10 bases for J; bases not matched to a gene: 4. The CDR3 is 16 amino acids. Per the germline V gene, CDR1 is ENHRY and CDR2 is SYGVKD. The CDR3 protein is CAISESGLAGGREQFF. In nucleotides, the CDR3 is TGTGCCATCAGTGAGTCGGGACTAGCGGGAGGACGGGAGCAGTTCTTC.

This clonotype came up a few times. The gene calls are TRBV6-5 and TRBJ2-1; TRBD1 matches 9 bases. V trimming: 2 bases; J trimming: 8 bases; junction bases outside the gene matches: 7. This CDR3 is 15 amino acids long. Germline CDR1 MNHEY, CDR2 SVGAGI. The DNA of the CDR3 is TGTGCCAGCAGTTACCCGGGACAGGGTTCTGATGAGCAGTTCTTC. Translation gives CASSYPGQGSDEQFF.

This clonotype was observed a few times. The gene calls are TRBV7-9 and TRBJ2-5; a possible D gene is TRBD2 (5 bases). Germline assignment: CDR1 SEHNR and CDR2 FQNEAQ (reference sequence). Trimming stripped 10 bases from V and 6 bases from J, with 15 bases between. The CDR3 has 12 amino acids. The CDR3 sequence: CATERNGKTQYF. The CDR3 DNA follows: TGTGCCACCGAGCGTAACGGGAAGACCCAGTACTTC.

The chain combines TRBV5-1 with TRBJ2-3, with a weak D call TRBD1 (5 bases). The V and J ends lost 2 bases and 6 bases respectively, with 16 bases between them. Germline V gene data show CDR1 as SGHRS and CDR2 as YFSETQ. There are 15 residues in the CDR3. CDR3 residues: CASSFRQPGFDTQYF. The CDR3 region has the DNA TGCGCCAGCAGCTTTCGTCAGCCAGGGTTTGATACGCAGTATTTT. Based on the CDR3 plus reference TRBV5-1 and TRBJ2-3, the full variable domain is KAGVTQTPRYLIKTRGQQVTLSCSPISGHRSVSWYQQTPGQGLQFLFEYFSETQRNKGNFPGRFSGRQFSNSRSEMNVSTLELGDSALYLCASSFRQPGFDTQYFGPGTRLTVL.

The V call is TRBV11-3, the J call TRBJ2-1, with D unresolved. This CDR3 spans 13 amino acids. The germline V gene encodes CDR1 SGHNT and CDR2 YENEEA. The V and J ends lost 5 bases and 10 bases respectively, with 15 bases between them. CDR3 nucleotide sequence: TGTGCCAGCAGCCCCCCGCCGGGCTTCGAGCAGTTCTTC. It yields the protein CASSPPPGFEQFF. The whole variable domain, remainder taken from reference TRBV11-3 and TRBJ2-1, is EAGVVQSPRYKIIEKKQPVAFWCNPISGHNTLYWYLQNLGQGPELLIRYENEEAVDDSQLPKDRFSAERLKGVDSTLKIQPAELGDSAVYLCASSPPPGFEQFFGPGTRLTVL.

A few counts support this clonotype. This rearrangement joins TRBV5-6 to TRBJ1-1; D is possibly TRBD1 (5 bases). This CDR3 has 15 residues. Trimming removed 2 bases from V and 2 bases from J, with 13 bases in between. From germline, CDR1 is SGHDT and CDR2 YYEEEE. CDR3 residues: CASSFEDRYNTEAFF. The CDR3 DNA reads as TGTGCCAGCAGCTTTGAAGACAGATATAACACTGAAGCTTTCTTT.